This section outlines one T cell receptor (beta chain) sequence together with its context. Its specificity is not known. This entry comes from a study of cytomegalovirus exposure and HLA in healthy donors. The CDR3 spans 16 residues. The germline gives CDR1 MNHNY, CDR2 SVGAGI (reference sequence). Trimming took 7 bases from V and 5 from J; bases not matched to a gene: 13. Study-wide findings and caveats: 164 TCR beta chains were listed as cytomegalovirus-associated.

PCR used 60 Vbeta primers and 13 Jbeta primers. Profiled with immunoSEQ multiplex PCR; TCRdb holds only in-frame clones, not every one. This table holds more than 90,000 clones, approximately 70% found once. This clonotype was sampled from a young man in good health and CMV-seropositive. Input material: PBMCs. The rearrangement joins TRBV6-6 to TRBJ2-5, with 10 bases matching TRBD1. Here the CDR3 DNA reads TGTGCCAGCACGCCCCCGGGACAGGGGATGGTGGAGACCCAGTACTTC. Residues: CASTPPGQGMVETQYF.